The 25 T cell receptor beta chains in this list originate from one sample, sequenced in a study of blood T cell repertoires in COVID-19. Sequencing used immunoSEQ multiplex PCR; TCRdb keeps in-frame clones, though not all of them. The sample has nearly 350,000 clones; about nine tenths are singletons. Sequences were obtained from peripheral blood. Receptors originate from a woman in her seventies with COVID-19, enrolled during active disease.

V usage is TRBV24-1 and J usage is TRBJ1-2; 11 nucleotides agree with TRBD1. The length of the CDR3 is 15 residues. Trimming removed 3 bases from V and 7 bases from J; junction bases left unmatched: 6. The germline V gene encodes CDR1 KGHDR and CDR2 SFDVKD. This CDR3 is CATSDPGTGGIGYTF. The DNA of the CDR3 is TGTGCCACCAGTGATCCCGGGACAGGGGGGATTGGCTACACCTTC.

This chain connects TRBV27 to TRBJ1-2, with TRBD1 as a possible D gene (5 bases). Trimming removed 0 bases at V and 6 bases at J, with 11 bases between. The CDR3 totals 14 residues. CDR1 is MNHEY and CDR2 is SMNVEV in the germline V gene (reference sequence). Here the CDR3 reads CASSLSGVGNGYTF. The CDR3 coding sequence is TGTGCCAGCAGTTTATCAGGGGTAGGGAATGGCTACACCTTC.

The CDR3 bases are TGTGCCAGCAGCAAACCCCTCCTCCTCAGGTCACCCCTCCACTTT. Protein: CASSKPLLLRSPLHF. The chain couples TRBV21-1 to TRBJ1-6; the D call of TRBD1 is as the table states it, not checked on the DNA. TRBV21-1 is labeled a pseudogene. The CDR3 covers 15 residues.

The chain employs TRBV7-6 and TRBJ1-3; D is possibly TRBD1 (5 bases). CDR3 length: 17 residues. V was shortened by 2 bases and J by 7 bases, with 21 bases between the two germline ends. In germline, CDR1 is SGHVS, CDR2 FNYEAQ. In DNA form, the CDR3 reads TGTGCCAGCAGCTTAAGGTCAGGGTCTGAGATTCTGAACACCATATATTTT. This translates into CASSLRSGSEILNTIYF.

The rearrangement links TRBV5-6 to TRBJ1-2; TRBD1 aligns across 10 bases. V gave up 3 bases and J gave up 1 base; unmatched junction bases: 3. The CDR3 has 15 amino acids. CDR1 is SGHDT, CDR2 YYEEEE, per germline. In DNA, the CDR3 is TGTGCCAGCAGCTCCCGGGACAGGGGTAACTATGGCTACACCTTC. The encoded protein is CASSSRDRGNYGYTF.

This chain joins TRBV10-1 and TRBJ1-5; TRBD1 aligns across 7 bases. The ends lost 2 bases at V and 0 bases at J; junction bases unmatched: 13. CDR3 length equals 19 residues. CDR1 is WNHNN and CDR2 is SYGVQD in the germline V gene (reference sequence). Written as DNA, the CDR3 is TGCGCCAGCAGTGAGAACGGACAGGAAAAGGGTATTAGCAATCAGCCCCAGCATTTT. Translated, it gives CASSENGQEKGISNQPQHF.

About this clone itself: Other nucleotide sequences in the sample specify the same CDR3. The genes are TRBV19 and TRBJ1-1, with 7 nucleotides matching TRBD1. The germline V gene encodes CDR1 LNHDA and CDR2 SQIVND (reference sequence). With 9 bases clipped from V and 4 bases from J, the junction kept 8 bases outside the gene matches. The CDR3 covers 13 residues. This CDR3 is CASSSQGGTEAFF. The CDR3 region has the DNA TGTGCCAGCAGCAGTCAGGGGGGCACTGAAGCTTTCTTT. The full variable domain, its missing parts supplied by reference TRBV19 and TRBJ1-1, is DGGITQSPKYLFRKEGQNVTLSCEQNLNHDAMYWYRQDPGQGLRLIYYSQIVNDFQKGDIAEGYSVSREKKESFPLTVTSAQKNPTAFYLCASSSQGGTEAFFGQGTRLTVV.

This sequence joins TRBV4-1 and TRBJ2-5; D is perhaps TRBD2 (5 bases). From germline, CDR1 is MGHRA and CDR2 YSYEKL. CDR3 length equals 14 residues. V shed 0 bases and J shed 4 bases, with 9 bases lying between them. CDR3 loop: CASSQDIRGETQYF. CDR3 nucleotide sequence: TGCGCCAGCAGCCAAGACATTCGGGGAGAGACCCAGTACTTC.

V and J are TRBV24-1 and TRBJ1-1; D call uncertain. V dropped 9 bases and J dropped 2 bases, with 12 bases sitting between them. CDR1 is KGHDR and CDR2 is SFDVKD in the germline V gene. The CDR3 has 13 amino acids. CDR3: CATADGGNTEAFF. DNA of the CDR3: TGTGCCACCGCCGATGGCGGAAACACTGAAGCTTTCTTT.

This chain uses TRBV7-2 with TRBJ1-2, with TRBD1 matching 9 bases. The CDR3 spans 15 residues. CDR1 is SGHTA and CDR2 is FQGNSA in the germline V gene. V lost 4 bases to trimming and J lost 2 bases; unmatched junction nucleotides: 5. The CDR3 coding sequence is TGTGCCAGCAGCTCATCGACAGGGGGGAACTATGGCTACACCTTC. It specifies CASSSSTGGNYGYTF.

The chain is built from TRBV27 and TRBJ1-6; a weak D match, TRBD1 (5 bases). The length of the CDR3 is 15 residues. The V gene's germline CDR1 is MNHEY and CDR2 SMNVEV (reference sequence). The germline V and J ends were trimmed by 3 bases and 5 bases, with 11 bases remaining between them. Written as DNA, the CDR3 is TGTGCCAGCAGTTTCGACAGAGATCATAATTCACCCCTCCACTTT. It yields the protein CASSFDRDHNSPLHF.

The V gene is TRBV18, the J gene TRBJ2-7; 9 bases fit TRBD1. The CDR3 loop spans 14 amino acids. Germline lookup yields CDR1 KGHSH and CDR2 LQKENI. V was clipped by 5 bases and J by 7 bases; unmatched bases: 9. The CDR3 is CASSAGTGSSEQYF. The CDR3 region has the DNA TGTGCCAGCTCAGCCGGGACAGGGTCGAGTGAGCAGTACTTC.

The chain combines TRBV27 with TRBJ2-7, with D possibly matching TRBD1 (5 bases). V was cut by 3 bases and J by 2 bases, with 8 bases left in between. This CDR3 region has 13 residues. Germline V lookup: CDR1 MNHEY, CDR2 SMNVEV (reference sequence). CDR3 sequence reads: CASSFDSPYEQYF. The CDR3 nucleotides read TGTGCCAGCAGTTTCGACAGTCCCTACGAGCAGTACTTC.

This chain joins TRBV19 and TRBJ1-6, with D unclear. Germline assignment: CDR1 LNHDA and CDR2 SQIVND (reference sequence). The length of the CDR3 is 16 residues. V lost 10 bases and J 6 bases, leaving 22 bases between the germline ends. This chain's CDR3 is CATSLWAFSGNSPLHF. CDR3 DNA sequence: TGTGCCACCAGCCTCTGGGCCTTTAGTGGTAATTCACCCCTCCACTTT. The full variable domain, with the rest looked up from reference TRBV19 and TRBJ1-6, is DGGITQSPKYLFRKEGQNVTLSCEQNLNHDAMYWYRQDPGQGLRLIYYSQIVNDFQKGDIAEGYSVSREKKESFPLTVTSAQKNPTAFYLCATSLWAFSGNSPLHFGNGTRLTVT.

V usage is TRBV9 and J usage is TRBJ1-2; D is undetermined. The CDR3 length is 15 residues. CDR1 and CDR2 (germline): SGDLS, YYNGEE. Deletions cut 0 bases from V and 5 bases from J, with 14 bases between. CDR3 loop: CASSVGAVQYYGYTF. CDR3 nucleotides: TGTGCCAGCAGCGTAGGGGCAGTCCAATATTATGGCTACACCTTC.

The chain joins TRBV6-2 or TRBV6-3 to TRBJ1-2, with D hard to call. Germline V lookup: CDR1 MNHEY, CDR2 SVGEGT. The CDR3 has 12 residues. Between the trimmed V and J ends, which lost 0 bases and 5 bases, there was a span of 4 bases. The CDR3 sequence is CASSYSTYGYTF. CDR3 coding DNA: TGTGCCAGCAGTTACTCTACATATGGCTACACCTTC.

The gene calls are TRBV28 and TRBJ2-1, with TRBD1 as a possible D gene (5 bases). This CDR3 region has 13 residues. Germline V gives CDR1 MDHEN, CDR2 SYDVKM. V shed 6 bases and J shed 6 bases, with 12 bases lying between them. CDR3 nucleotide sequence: TGTGCCAGCAGCCAGGCAGGGCCCAATGAGCAGTTCTTC. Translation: CASSQAGPNEQFF.

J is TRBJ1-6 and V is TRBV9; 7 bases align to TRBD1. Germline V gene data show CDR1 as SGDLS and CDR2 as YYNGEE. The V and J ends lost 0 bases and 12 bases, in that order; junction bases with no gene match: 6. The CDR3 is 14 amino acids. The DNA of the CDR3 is TGTGCCAGCAGCGTAGATGCCAGGGACAGACCCCTCCACTTT. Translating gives CASSVDARDRPLHF.

CDR3 nucleotides: TGCGCCAGCAGCTTGGTTGACAGGGGTGGCGGTGGCTACACCTTC. Amino acids: CASSLVDRGGGGYTF. This rearrangement joins TRBV5-1 to TRBJ1-2; TRBD1 matches at 8 bases. CDR1 and CDR2 from the germline V gene are SGHRS and YFSETQ. The V and J ends lost 0 bases and 7 bases, in that order; junction bases with no gene match: 8. The CDR3 is 15 amino acids.

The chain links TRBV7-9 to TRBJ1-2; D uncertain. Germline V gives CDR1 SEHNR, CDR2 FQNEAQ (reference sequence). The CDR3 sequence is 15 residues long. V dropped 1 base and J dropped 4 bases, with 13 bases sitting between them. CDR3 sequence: CASSLGPGFGYGYTF. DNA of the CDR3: TGTGCCAGCAGCTTAGGACCGGGATTCGGCTATGGCTACACCTTC.

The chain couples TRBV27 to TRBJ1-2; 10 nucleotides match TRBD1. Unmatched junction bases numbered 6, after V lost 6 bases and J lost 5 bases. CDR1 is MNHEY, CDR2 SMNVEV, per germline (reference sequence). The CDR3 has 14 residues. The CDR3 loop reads CASSPGTGEYGYTF. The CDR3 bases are TGTGCCAGCAGCCCAGGGACAGGGGAATATGGCTACACCTTC.

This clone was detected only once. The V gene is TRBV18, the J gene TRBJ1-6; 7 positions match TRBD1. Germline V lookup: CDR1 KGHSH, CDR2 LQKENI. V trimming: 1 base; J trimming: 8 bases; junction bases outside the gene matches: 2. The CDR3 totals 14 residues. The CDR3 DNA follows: TGTGCCAGCTCACCACTTGGACAGGATTCACCCCTCCACTTT. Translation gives CASSPLGQDSPLHF.

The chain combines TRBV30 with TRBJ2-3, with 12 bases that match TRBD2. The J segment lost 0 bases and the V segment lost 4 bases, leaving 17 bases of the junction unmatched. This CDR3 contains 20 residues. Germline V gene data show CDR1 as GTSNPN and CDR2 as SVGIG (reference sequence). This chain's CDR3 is CAWKGRGTSGLNPSTDTQYF. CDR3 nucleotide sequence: TGTGCCTGGAAGGGTCGTGGGACTAGCGGGCTTAACCCTAGCACAGATACGCAGTATTTT.

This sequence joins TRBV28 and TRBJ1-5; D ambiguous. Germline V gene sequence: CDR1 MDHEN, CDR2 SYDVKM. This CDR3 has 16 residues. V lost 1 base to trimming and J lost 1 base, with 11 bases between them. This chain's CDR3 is CASSLFSGGSNQPQHF. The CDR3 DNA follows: TGTGCCAGCAGTTTATTTTCGGGAGGCAGCAATCAGCCCCAGCATTTT.

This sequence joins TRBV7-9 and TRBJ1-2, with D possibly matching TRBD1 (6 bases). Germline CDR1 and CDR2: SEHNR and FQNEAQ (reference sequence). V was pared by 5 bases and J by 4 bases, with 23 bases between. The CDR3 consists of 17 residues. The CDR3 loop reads CASSPKELQGTSYGYTF. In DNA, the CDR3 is TGTGCCAGCAGCCCTAAAGAGCTACAGGGTACGAGCTATGGCTACACCTTC.